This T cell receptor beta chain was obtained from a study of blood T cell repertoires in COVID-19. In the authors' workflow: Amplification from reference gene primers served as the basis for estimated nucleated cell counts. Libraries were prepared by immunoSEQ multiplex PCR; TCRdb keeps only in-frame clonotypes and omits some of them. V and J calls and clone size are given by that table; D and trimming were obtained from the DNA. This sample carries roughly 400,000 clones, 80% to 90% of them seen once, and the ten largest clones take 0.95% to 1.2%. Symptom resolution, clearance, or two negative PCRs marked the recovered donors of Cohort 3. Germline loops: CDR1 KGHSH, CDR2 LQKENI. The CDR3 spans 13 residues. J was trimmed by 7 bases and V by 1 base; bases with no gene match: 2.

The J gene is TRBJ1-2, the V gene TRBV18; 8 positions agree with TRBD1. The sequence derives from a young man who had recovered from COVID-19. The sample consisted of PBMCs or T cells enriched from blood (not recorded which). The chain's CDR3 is CASSPRTGGGYTF. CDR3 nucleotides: TGTGCCAGCTCACCACGTACAGGGGGTGGCTACACCTTC.